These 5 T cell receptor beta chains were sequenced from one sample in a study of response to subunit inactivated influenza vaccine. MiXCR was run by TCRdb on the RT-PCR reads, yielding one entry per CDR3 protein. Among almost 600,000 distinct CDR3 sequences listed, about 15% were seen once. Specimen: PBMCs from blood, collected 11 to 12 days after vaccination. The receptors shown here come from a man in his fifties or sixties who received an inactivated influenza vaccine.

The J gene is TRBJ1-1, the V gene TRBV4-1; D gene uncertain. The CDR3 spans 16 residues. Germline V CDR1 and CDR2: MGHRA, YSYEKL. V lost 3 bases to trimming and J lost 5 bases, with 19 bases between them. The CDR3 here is CASSHITGLRWTEAFF. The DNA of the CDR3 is TGCGCCAGCAGCCATATAACCGGGCTTCGCTGGACTGAAGCTTTCTTT.

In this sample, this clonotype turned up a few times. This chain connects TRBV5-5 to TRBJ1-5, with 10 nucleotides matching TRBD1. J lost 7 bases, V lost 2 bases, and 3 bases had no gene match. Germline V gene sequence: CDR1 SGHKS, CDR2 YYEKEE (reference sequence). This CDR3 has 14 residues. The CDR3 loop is CASSFRDRGQPQHF. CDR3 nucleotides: TGTGCCAGCAGCTTCCGGGACAGGGGACAGCCCCAGCATTTT.

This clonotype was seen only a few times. Here the CDR3 reads CASSDSREGEKLFF. The CDR3 coding sequence is TGTGCCAGCAGTGACTCAAGGGAGGGTGAAAAACTGTTTTTT. This chain connects TRBV25-1 to TRBJ1-4; no clear D gene. CDR3 size: 14 residues. The V gene lost 3 bases and the J gene lost 7 bases, with 12 bases spanning the gap. Per the germline V gene, CDR1 is MGHDK and CDR2 is SYGVNS.

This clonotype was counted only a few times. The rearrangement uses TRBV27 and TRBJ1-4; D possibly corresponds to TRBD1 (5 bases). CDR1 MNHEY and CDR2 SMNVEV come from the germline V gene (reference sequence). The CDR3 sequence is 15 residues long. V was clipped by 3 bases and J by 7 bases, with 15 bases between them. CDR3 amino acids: CASSFGTRGSEKLFF. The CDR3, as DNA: TGTGCCAGCAGTTTTGGGACCCGGGGGAGTGAAAAACTGTTTTTT.

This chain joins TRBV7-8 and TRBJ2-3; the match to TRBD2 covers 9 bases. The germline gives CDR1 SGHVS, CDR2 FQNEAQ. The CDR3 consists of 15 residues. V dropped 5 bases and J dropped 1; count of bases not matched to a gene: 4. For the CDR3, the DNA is TGTGCCAGCAGCCGCGGGGGGGGAGGCACAGATACGCAGTATTTT. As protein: CASSRGGGGTDTQYF.